This entry concerns a single TCR beta chain. Its matching antigen is unknown. The method was immunoSEQ multiplex PCR; TCRdb's version includes in-frame clones alone and lacks a portion of them. The profile shows hundreds of thousands of clones, around 67% of them singletons. This sample is drawn from a study of shared clonotypes between healthy human individuals. Points from the study as a whole: On the whole, naive subsets had larger estimated richness than memory subsets had.

The CDR3 contains 16 residues. Germline values: CDR1 SGDLS, CDR2 YYNGEE. The trim removed 5 bases at V and 3 bases at J, leaving 10 bases unmatched. Adults of Caucasian background living in Nashville, Tennessee made up all donors. A CD45RA+ naive subset and a CD45RA-negative memory subset were split from CD4+ cells. Sequences were obtained from memory CD4+ T cells sorted from blood. The sample's subset: CD45RA-negative fraction. The chain joins TRBV9 to TRBJ2-3, with 9 bases fitting TRBD2. The TCR comes from a woman in her twenties or thirties in good health. The CDR3 nucleotides are TGTGCCAGCAGGAGAATAGCGGGAGACGAGACAGATACGCAGTATTTT. This translates into CASRRIAGDETDTQYF.